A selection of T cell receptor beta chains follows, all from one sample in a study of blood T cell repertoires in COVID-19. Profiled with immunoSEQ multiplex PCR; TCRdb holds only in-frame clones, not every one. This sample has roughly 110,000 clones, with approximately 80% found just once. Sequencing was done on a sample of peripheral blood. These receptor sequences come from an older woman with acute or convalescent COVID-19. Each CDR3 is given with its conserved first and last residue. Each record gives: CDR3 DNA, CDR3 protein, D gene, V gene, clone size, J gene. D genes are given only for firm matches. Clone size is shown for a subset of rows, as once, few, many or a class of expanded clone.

TGTGCCAGCAGCCAAGAGAGCGACTCCTACAATGAGCAGTTCTTC CASSQESDSYNEQFF - TRBV3-1/TRBV3-2 - TRBJ2-1
TGTGCCAGCAGTTACTCGAGATCGGGGCAGCCCCAGCATTTT CASSYSRSGQPQHF - TRBV6-5 - TRBJ1-5
TGTGCCAGCAGCCATTGGGACAGGGGGTTCGGTCATGGCTACACCTTC CASSHWDRGFGHGYTF TRBD1 TRBV7-9 once TRBJ1-2
TGCGCCAGCAGCTTGTTACCGGGACTAGCGGGGGGGAGGAATGAGCAGTTCTTC CASSLLPGLAGGRNEQFF TRBD2 TRBV5-1 - TRBJ2-1
TGTGCCAGCTCAAGGGTAGCGGGGGGGCCTCGTGGGGATGAGCAGTTCTTC CASSRVAGGPRGDEQFF TRBD2 TRBV18 - TRBJ2-1
TGTGCCATCCAGTGGACAGGGATATATGGCTACACCTTC CAIQWTGIYGYTF TRBD1 TRBV6-5 - TRBJ1-2
TGTGCCAGCAGCCGGGACTATGGTCATGAGCAGTTCTTC CASSRDYGHEQFF TRBD2 TRBV2 - TRBJ2-1
TGTGCCAGCAGCTTAACAACAGGGGGAACTGGAAACACCATATATTTT CASSLTTGGTGNTIYF TRBD1 TRBV11-3 - TRBJ1-3
TGTGCCAGCTCACCACGATGGGACAGAAACACCGGGGAGCTGTTTTTT CASSPRWDRNTGELFF TRBD1 TRBV18 - TRBJ2-2
TGTGCCATCAGTGCATCCGGGACTAGCGGGAGGTTTAAGACCCAGTACTTC CAISASGTSGRFKTQYF TRBD2 TRBV10-3 - TRBJ2-5
TGTGCCAGCAGCTGGAGCAGGGCCGAGCAGTACTTC CASSWSRAEQYF - TRBV7-2 few TRBJ2-7
TGTGCTAGCAGCTTCGGGAATTGGGGTGAGCAGTTCTTC CASSFGNWGEQFF - TRBV7-7 - TRBJ2-1
TGTGCCAGCAGAGGGACAGGGAGCTCTGGAAACACCATATATTTT CASRGTGSSGNTIYF TRBD1 TRBV28 - TRBJ1-3
TGTGCCAGCTCACGACGGGTCCAAGAGACCCAGTACTTC CASSRRVQETQYF - TRBV18 - TRBJ2-5
TGTGCCAGCAGCTTAACGTACCAAGGGGCCGCGGGAAACACCGGGGAGCTGTTTTTT CASSLTYQGAAGNTGELFF - TRBV7-2 - TRBJ2-2
TGTGCCAGCAGCGTAGGAGGTCACAACTATGGCTACACCTTC CASSVGGHNYGYTF - TRBV9 - TRBJ1-2
TGTGCCAGCAGCTTAGTTAGAGGGAGGAATGAGCAGTTCTTC CASSLVRGRNEQFF - TRBV7-2 - TRBJ2-1
TGTGCCAGCAGCTTTTCAGGGTCTGGAGAAGCTTTCTTT CASSFSGSGEAFF - TRBV11-3 - TRBJ1-1
TGTGCCAGCAGCTTTGAGGGACTTAGTGGCTACACCTTC CASSFEGLSGYTF - TRBV7-8 - TRBJ1-2
TGTGCCAGCAGTTGGACAGGGATCGGGGAGCTGTTTTTT CASSWTGIGELFF TRBD1 TRBV2 - TRBJ2-2
TGTGCCAGCAGCTTGCGGCAGGGGGCAGATACGCAGTATTTT CASSLRQGADTQYF TRBD1 TRBV5-4 - TRBJ2-3
TGTGCCATCAGTGGGACAGGGGAGGGTACCGGGGAGCTGTTTTTT CAISGTGEGTGELFF TRBD1 TRBV10-3 - TRBJ2-2
TGCGCCAGCAGCTTGCTTTCAGGCCTAGCCGGAGGAGAGACCCAGTACTTC CASSLLSGLAGGETQYF - TRBV5-1 - TRBJ2-5
TGTGCCAGCACTCTTCCCAATCAGCCCCAGCATTTT CASTLPNQPQHF - TRBV28 - TRBJ1-5
TGTGCCAGCAGTCATGAGCGGGACACAGATACGCAGTATTTT CASSHERDTDTQYF TRBD2 TRBV6-5 - TRBJ2-3
TGTGCCAGCAGGCCGGCAGGGTCTGGAAACACCATATATTTT CASRPAGSGNTIYF - TRBV5-5 - TRBJ1-3
TGTGCCAGCAGCCAAGGGGGGGGGCGGTCACCCCTCCACTTT CASSQGGGRSPLHF - TRBV3-1/TRBV3-2 - TRBJ1-6
TGTGCCAGCAGCTCTCGGTTCAGCGGGGGCCCTGGCGCAGATACGCAGTATTTT CASSSRFSGGPGADTQYF TRBD2 TRBV3-1/TRBV3-2 - TRBJ2-3
TGTGCCAGCAGCGCCGGGACTAGCGGGGTCCAAGAGACCCAGTACTTC CASSAGTSGVQETQYF TRBD2 TRBV9 once TRBJ2-5
TGTGCCAGCAGCTTAGGGGGGGGTTCACCCCTCCACTTT CASSLGGGSPLHF - TRBV11-2 once TRBJ1-6